Following are 23 T cell receptor beta chains from one sample sequenced in a study of blood T cell repertoires in COVID-19. TCRdb's table, derived via immunoSEQ multiplex PCR, lists solely in-frame clones and lacks some. This table has about 90,000 clones, approximately 92% appearing once. The sample comprised peripheral blood. All receptors derive from a woman aged 60-70 years with active COVID-19.

The rearrangement links TRBV5-1 to TRBJ2-5, with 7 nucleotides matching TRBD2. CDR1 SGHRS and CDR2 YFSETQ come from the germline V gene. The length of the CDR3 is 18 residues. The V segment lost 7 bases and the J segment 1 base; nucleotides outside the gene matches: 19. This chain's CDR3 is CASPTWAGVMRFQETQYF. CDR3 bases: TGCGCCAGCCCCACCTGGGCGGGAGTTATGAGGTTCCAAGAGACCCAGTACTTC.

V usage is TRBV5-1 and J usage is TRBJ1-1; 10 positions match TRBD1. V lost 4 bases to trimming and J lost 3 bases; unmatched junction nucleotides: 3. This CDR3 spans 14 amino acids. CDR1 is SGHRS, CDR2 YFSETQ, per germline. CDR3 sequence (DNA): TGCGCCAGCAGCACCGGGACAGGGGACACTGAAGCTTTCTTT. It specifies CASSTGTGDTEAFF.

V and J are TRBV2 and TRBJ1-2; D perhaps matches TRBD1 (6 bases). This CDR3 is 14 amino acids long. Per germline, CDR1 SNHLY and CDR2 FYNNEI. Trimming took 6 bases from V and 0 from J, leaving 11 bases between them. The CDR3, as DNA: TGTGCCAGCAGAGGACAGCTTACTAACTATGGCTACACCTTC. This gives the protein CASRGQLTNYGYTF.

J is TRBJ1-5 and V is TRBV18; a weak D match, TRBD1 (5 bases). V lost 5 bases, J lost 5 bases, and 10 bases lay in between. This CDR3 has 13 amino acids. Germline V gene sequence: CDR1 KGHSH, CDR2 LQKENI. As DNA, the CDR3 is TGTGCCAGCTCAAACAGCAGGGATCAGCCCCAGCATTTT. As protein: CASSNSRDQPQHF.

The rearrangement links TRBV12-3 or TRBV12-4 to TRBJ2-5; no reliable D call. The CDR3 is 11 residues long. Trimming removed 3 bases from V and 5 bases from J, with 4 bases in between. This chain's CDR3 is CASSFGETQYF. The CDR3 nucleotides read TGTGCCAGCAGTTTCGGTGAGACCCAGTACTTC.

The rearrangement joins TRBV5-4 to TRBJ2-6; 9 nucleotides agree with TRBD1. The germline CDR1 and CDR2 sequences are SGHNT and YYREEE (reference sequence). This CDR3 spans 18 amino acids. V was clipped by 4 bases and J by 0 bases; unmatched bases: 8. The CDR3 loop is CASSQDRGFPSGANVLTF. The DNA of the CDR3 is TGTGCCAGCAGCCAGGACAGGGGTTTCCCCTCTGGGGCCAACGTCCTGACTTTC.

V gene TRBV11-3 combines with J gene TRBJ2-7, with 9 positions matching TRBD2. V was clipped by 1 base and J by 5 bases; unmatched bases: 6. Germline CDR1 is SGHNT and CDR2 is YENEEA. This CDR3 is built from 15 residues. As DNA, the CDR3 is TGTGCCAGCAGCTTAGTGGCTAGCGGGACCAACGAGCAGTACTTC. It translates to CASSLVASGTNEQYF.

The chain employs TRBV28 and TRBJ2-6; weak D call: TRBD1 (5 bases). There are 16 residues in the CDR3. Germline V CDR1 and CDR2: MDHEN, SYDVKM. The V end lost 3 bases, the J end lost 1 base, and 10 bases lay between the germline ends. CDR3 in DNA: TGTGCCAGCAGTTTTCAGGGTTTATCTGGGGCCAACGTCCTGACTTTC. Its translation: CASSFQGLSGANVLTF.

V gene TRBV28 combines with J gene TRBJ1-5; 7 bases align to TRBD1. Germline CDR1 MDHEN, CDR2 SYDVKM. After removal of 6 bases from V and 4 bases from J, the junction contained 12 bases not matched to a gene. The CDR3 is made up of 16 amino acids. The CDR3: CASSHGDRAGNQPQHF. The CDR3 DNA follows: TGTGCCAGCAGCCACGGAGACAGGGCGGGAAATCAGCCCCAGCATTTT.

The chain couples TRBV3-1 (or the pseudogene TRBV3-2) to TRBJ1-2; D is undetermined. Germline V gene sequence: CDR1 LGHDT, CDR2 YNNKEL (reference sequence). The CDR3 consists of 11 residues. Trimming removed 1 base from V and 6 bases from J, with 3 bases in between. CDR3 sequence: CASSQVNGYTF. Here the CDR3 DNA reads TGTGCCAGCAGCCAAGTAAATGGCTACACCTTC.

This clone was seen a single time. This chain uses TRBV5-1 with TRBJ1-3, with a tentative D call TRBD1 (6 bases). V was cut by 4 bases and J by 4 bases, with 15 bases left in between. The CDR3 runs to 15 residues. CDR1 and CDR2 from the germline V gene are SGHRS and YFSETQ. The DNA for the CDR3 is TGCGCCAGCAGCACGGGACAAGGACCAGGAAACACCATATATTTT. Encoded protein: CASSTGQGPGNTIYF.

The chain uses TRBV6-5 and TRBJ1-5; TRBD1 matches 9 bases. There are 14 residues in the CDR3. The germline V gene encodes CDR1 MNHEY and CDR2 SVGAGI. V lost 7 bases, J lost 4 bases, and 5 bases stayed unmatched. The CDR3 region has the DNA TGTGCCAGCAATACAGGGGGCCTGAATCAGCCCCAGCATTTT. It specifies CASNTGGLNQPQHF.

DNA for the CDR3: TGCGCCAGCAGCTTGGGGGGGACAGGGTCTATGAACACTGAAGCTTTCTTT. This codes for CASSLGGTGSMNTEAFF. The V call is TRBV5-1, the J call TRBJ1-1; 9 bases match TRBD1. The CDR3 contains 17 residues. CDR1 is SGHRS, CDR2 YFSETQ, per germline. After removal of 0 bases from V and 0 bases from J, the junction contained 6 bases not matched to a gene.

The chain is built from TRBV19 and TRBJ1-1; a weak D match, TRBD1 (6 bases). The CDR3 has 14 amino acids. Trimming took 3 bases from V and 1 from J, leaving 9 bases between them. Per the germline V gene, CDR1 is LNHDA and CDR2 is SQIVND (reference sequence). CDR3 in amino acids: CASSIDRRNTEAFF. The CDR3 bases are TGTGCCAGTAGTATTGACAGGCGGAACACTGAAGCTTTCTTT.

The gene calls are TRBV9 and TRBJ2-2; the D gene is possibly TRBD2 (6 bases). The CDR3 covers 17 residues. Germline CDR1 and CDR2: SGDLS and YYNGEE. Trimming took off 6 bases at V and 0 bases at J, with 18 bases between the two ends. The DNA of the CDR3 is TGTGCCAGCAACGGGATAGGGACTTCCTCGAACACCGGGGAGCTGTTTTTT. Its protein is CASNGIGTSSNTGELFF.

The chain links TRBV7-9 to TRBJ2-1; 7 bases line up with TRBD1. The CDR3 length is 14 residues. V gave up 1 base and J gave up 9 bases; unmatched junction bases: 6. The V gene's germline CDR1 is SEHNR and CDR2 FQNEAQ (reference sequence). CDR3 coding DNA: TGTGCCAGCAGCTTAGGAGGGGGCTCTCGTGAGCAGTTCTTC. As protein: CASSLGGGSREQFF.

The V gene is TRBV6-2 or TRBV6-3, the J gene TRBJ2-1; the D gene is possibly TRBD2 (6 bases). V shed 2 bases and J shed 7 bases, with 15 bases lying between them. The CDR3 has 15 amino acids. Germline values: CDR1 MNHEY, CDR2 SVGEGT. CDR3 DNA sequence: TGTGCCAGCAGTTACCGGGAGCCTATCATTAATGAGCAGTTCTTC. It yields the protein CASSYREPIINEQFF.

The V and J genes are TRBV18 and TRBJ1-1; TRBD1 agrees at 8 bases. Germline V gene data show CDR1 as KGHSH and CDR2 as LQKENI. The CDR3 contains 15 residues. With 3 bases clipped from V and 5 bases from J, the junction kept 8 bases outside the gene matches. The CDR3 here is CASSPALRQGTEAFF. CDR3 nucleotide sequence: TGTGCCAGCTCACCTGCTCTAAGACAGGGGACTGAAGCTTTCTTT. The whole variable domain, filled in from reference TRBV18 and TRBJ1-1, reads NAGVMQNPRHLVRRRGQEARLRCSPMKGHSHVYWYRQLPEEGLKFMVYLQKENIIDESGMPKERFSAEFPKEGPSILRIQQVVRGDSAAYFCASSPALRQGTEAFFGQGTRLTVV.

This clone appeared a few times. This chain joins TRBV2 and TRBJ2-2; unclear D gene. V lost 9 bases and J lost 3, with 14 bases in between. CDR1 SNHLY and CDR2 FYNNEI come from the germline V gene. CDR3 length: 14 amino acids. This CDR3 is CASKLAVYTGELFF. CDR3 in DNA: TGTGCCAGTAAATTGGCGGTGTACACCGGGGAGCTGTTTTTT.

In DNA form, the CDR3 reads TGTGCCAGCAGTGAAGTGTCAGGTCAGGGTAATTCACCCCTCCACTTT. It translates to CASSEVSGQGNSPLHF. The V call is TRBV6-1, the J call TRBJ1-6; possibly TRBD1 for D (5 bases). From germline, CDR1 is MNHNS and CDR2 SASEGT. The V and J ends lost 1 base and 6 bases respectively, with 13 bases between them. This CDR3 comprises 16 residues.

CDR3 coding DNA: TGTGCCAGCAGCCTTACAGGGGGCAGGACCGGGGAGCTGTTTTTT. Encoded protein: CASSLTGGRTGELFF. The V and J genes are TRBV2 and TRBJ2-2, with 9 positions matching TRBD1. Unmatched junction bases numbered 7, after V lost 6 bases and J lost 5 bases. The CDR3 has 15 amino acids. The germline V gene has CDR1 SNHLY and CDR2 FYNNEI. Full variable domain (outside the CDR3, taken from reference TRBV2 and TRBJ2-2): EPEVTQTPSHQVTQMGQEVILRCVPISNHLYFYWYRQILGQKVEFLVSFYNNEISEKSEIFDDQFSVERPDGSNFTLKIRSTKLEDSAMYFCASSLTGGRTGELFFGEGSRLTVL.

The chain carries TRBV6-1 and TRBJ1-2, with D unclear. This CDR3 comprises 14 residues. Trimming stripped 3 bases from V and 6 bases from J, with 14 bases between. The germline CDR1 and CDR2 sequences are MNHNS and SASEGT. The CDR3 protein is CASSESTGKDGYTF. For the CDR3, the DNA is TGTGCCAGCAGTGAGTCCACGGGGAAGGATGGCTACACCTTC.

The chain recombines TRBV7-6 with TRBJ2-1; the match to TRBD2 covers 13 bases. After removal of 0 bases from V and 2 bases from J, the junction contained 10 bases not matched to a gene. Germline assignment: CDR1 SGHVS and CDR2 FNYEAQ. This CDR3 is built from 20 residues. The CDR3 nucleotides are TGTGCCAGCAGCTTAGCCTGGGGGACTAGCGGGGCTAGGGCCTACAATGAGCAGTTCTTC. It yields the protein CASSLAWGTSGARAYNEQFF.